This T cell receptor beta chain was documented in a study of blood T cells in healthy people across ages. Study findings and constraints: TCR beta diversity per million T cells fell roughly linearly with age. CMV infection status of these donors was not known.

A J-beta primer mix and a sample-barcoded 5' primer were used in a second PCR of about 7 to 12 cycles. With 12 random nucleotides, a template-switch adaptor tagged each individual cDNA molecule. Using its own MiXCR run on the 5' RACE reads, TCRdb lists one record per CDR3 protein. Here the sample spans more than 500,000 distinct CDR3 sequences, approximately 30% being singletons. CDR1 and CDR2 from the germline V gene are DFQATT and SNEGSKA (reference sequence). This CDR3 has 14 amino acids. V lost 6 bases, J lost 6 bases, and 9 bases stayed unmatched. For this clonotype: Its matching antigen is unknown.

Sequencing was carried out using blood. This receptor was identified in a woman aged 70 to 79 in good health. The genes are TRBV20-1 and TRBJ2-1; TRBD2 agrees at 9 bases. CDR3 sequence reads: CSARTSGPPNEQFF. For the CDR3, the DNA is TGCAGTGCCCGTACTAGCGGGCCCCCCAATGAGCAGTTCTTC.